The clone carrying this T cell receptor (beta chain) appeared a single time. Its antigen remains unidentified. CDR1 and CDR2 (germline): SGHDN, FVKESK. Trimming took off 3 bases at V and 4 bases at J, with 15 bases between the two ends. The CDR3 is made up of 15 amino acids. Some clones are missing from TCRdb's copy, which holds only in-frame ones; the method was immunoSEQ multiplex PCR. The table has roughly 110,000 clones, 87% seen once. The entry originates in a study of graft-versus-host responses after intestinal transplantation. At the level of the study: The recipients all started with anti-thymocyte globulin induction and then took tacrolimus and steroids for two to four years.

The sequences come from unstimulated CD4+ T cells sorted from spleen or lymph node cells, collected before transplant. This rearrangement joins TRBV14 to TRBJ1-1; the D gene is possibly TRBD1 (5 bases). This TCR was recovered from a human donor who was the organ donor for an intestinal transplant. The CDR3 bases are TGTGCCAGCAGCCACATTGATAGGGACGTCACTGAAGCTTTCTTT. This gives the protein CASSHIDRDVTEAFF.